The rows below give T cell receptor beta chains drawn from one sample of a study of beta chain features in type 1 diabetes. Sequenced by immunoSEQ multiplex PCR; TCRdb stores in-frame clones only, minus some. The sample consists of around 300,000 clones, around 7.3% of them appearing once. The specimen was central memory CD4+ T cells from blood. The receptors stem from a woman aged 18-35 years in good health. The CDR3 runs from the conserved cysteine through the conserved F or W. D genes are given only for firm matches. Clone size is not always given. Where it is, it says once, few, many or a class for expanded clones.

clone_size j_call v_call d_call cdr3_aa cdr3_nt
few TRBJ1-1 TRBV19 . CASSSRSQNTEAFF TGTGCCAGTAGTAGTCGCAGCCAGAACACTGAAGCTTTCTTT
few TRBJ2-5 TRBV18 . CASQRQVSGETQYF TGTGCCAGCCAACGACAGGTATCAGGGGAGACCCAGTACTTC
many TRBJ2-5 TRBV6-1 . CASSATQGGETQYF TGTGCCAGCAGTGCCACACAGGGCGGGGAGACCCAGTACTTC
few TRBJ2-3 TRBV29-1 TRBD1 CSVIRGPLTDTQYF TGCAGCGTCATCAGGGGGCCCCTCACAGATACGCAGTATTTT
few TRBJ1-2 TRBV6-5 TRBD1 CASYEWKTGSGYTF TGTGCCAGCTATGAATGGAAGACAGGGAGTGGCTACACCTTC
. TRBJ1-5 TRBV27 . CASRVRDTYQPQHF TGTGCCAGCAGGGTCAGGGACACCTATCAGCCCCAGCATTTT
many TRBJ2-3 TRBV20-1 . CSAARTDTQYF TGCAGTGCTGCCAGGACAGATACGCAGTATTTT
. TRBJ2-1 TRBV28 . CASKRFSVDEQFF TGTGCCAGCAAGCGCTTTTCGGTTGATGAGCAGTTCTTC
many TRBJ1-2 TRBV18 . CASSPATYGYGYTF TGTGCCAGCTCACCCGCGACGTACGGGTATGGCTACACCTTC
. TRBJ2-7 TRBV19 TRBD2 CASSILLAGEAYEQYF TGTGCCAGTAGTATCCTCCTAGCGGGAGAGGCCTACGAGCAGTACTTC
few TRBJ2-1 TRBV7-9 . CASSRETRLNEQFF TGTGCCAGCAGCCGTGAGACTAGGTTGAATGAGCAGTTCTTC
. TRBJ2-5 TRBV5-4 TRBD1 CASSTRDRGRETQYF TGTGCCAGCAGCACCCGGGACAGGGGGCGAGAGACCCAGTACTTC
. TRBJ2-1 TRBV29-1 . CSARGNGAYNEQFF TGCAGCGCCCGGGGAAATGGTGCCTACAATGAGCAGTTCTTC
. TRBJ1-1 TRBV21-1 . CASSKEGGLNTEAFF TGTGCCAGCAGCAAAGAGGGGGGATTGAACACTGAAGCTTTCTTT